This T cell receptor beta chain comes out of a study of OX40 agonist ivuxolimab in advanced cancers. Study-level background: Ivuxolimab, which is an agonistic anti-OX40 (CD134) antibody, was administered to the patients. Patients were dosed intravenously with ivuxolimab at 0.01 to 10 mg/kg every 2 weeks.

Some clones are missing from TCRdb's copy, which holds only in-frame ones; the method was immunoSEQ multiplex PCR. The sample has 91,000 or so clones, under 90% seen once. Patients had blood sampled at baseline and again on cycle 4 day 1 and cycle 7 day 1. Sequences were derived from CD4+ or CD8+ T cells sorted from blood, sampled in a trial of the OX40 agonist ivuxolimab. The TCR sequence derives from an adult with an advanced solid tumor such as melanoma, head and neck, liver or kidney cancer.

The CDR3 nucleotides are TGTGCTAGTGGTTTGAGCACAGCTGAAGCTTTCTTT. It specifies CASGLSTAEAFF. The chain couples TRBV12-5 to TRBJ1-1; D is uncertain. CDR1 LGHNT and CDR2 FRNRAP come from the germline V gene. The V and J ends lost 2 bases and 6 bases respectively, with 7 bases between them. This CDR3 has 12 amino acids. Together with reference TRBV12-5 and TRBJ1-1, the CDR3 gives the full variable domain: DARVTQTPRHKVTEMGQEVTMRCQPILGHNTVFWYRQTMMQGLELLAYFRNRAPLDDSGMPKDRFSAEMPDATLATLKIQPSEPRDSAVYFCASGLSTAEAFFGQGTRLTVV.